Listed here is a single T cell receptor (beta chain). No antigen is known for it. This record belongs to a study of cytomegalovirus exposure and HLA in healthy donors. Looking at the study overall: The 110 million or so unique TCR beta sequences, from about 179 million T cells, were found by an earlier analysis. General study points: In an earlier analysis, most TCR beta V segments were productive about 90% or about 30% of the time. By a later analysis, the bulk of CMV-associated TCR beta chains appeared HLA-restricted.

Trimming cost V 4 bases and J 3 bases, with 13 bases left between them. The CDR3 consists of 14 residues. The germline gives CDR1 SGHRS, CDR2 YFSETQ. PCR amplification relied on 60 Vbeta primers (plus 13 Jbeta primers). Clones were read by immunoSEQ multiplex PCR, and TCRdb kept only the in-frame ones, dropping some. The sample carries just over 150,000 clones, around 74% recorded once. The chain couples TRBV5-1 to TRBJ1-1; D possibly corresponds to TRBD1 (5 bases). This receptor was identified in a female donor in good health and CMV-seronegative. Source material: PBMCs. In DNA, the CDR3 is TGCGCCAGCAGCGCGTACCAAGGGGACACTGAAGCTTTCTTT. Protein: CASSAYQGDTEAFF.